These 30 T cell receptor beta chains were all obtained from the same sample, sequenced in a study of early T cells in non-severe SARS-CoV-2 infection. MiXCR, run by TCRdb on the 5' RACE reads, gives a single entry per CDR3 protein. Of about 55,000 distinct CDR3 sequences listed, around 7% are singletons. The sample consisted of whole blood, taken at baseline. These receptors were obtained from an adult who was a healthcare worker with PCR-confirmed SARS-CoV-2 infection or an uninfected control (not recorded which).

Only a few counts were recorded for this clonotype. This sequence joins TRBV11-2 and TRBJ2-1; no firm D call. CDR3 size: 12 residues. The V gene lost 6 bases and the J gene lost 4 bases, with 7 bases spanning the gap. Germline V CDR1 and CDR2: SGHAT, FQNNGV. This CDR3 reads CASRADYNEQFF. The CDR3 DNA sequence: TGTGCCAGCAGGGCGGATTACAATGAGCAGTTCTTC.

At least ten counts were recorded for this clonotype. This chain connects TRBV19 to TRBJ2-6; unclear D gene. This CDR3 contains 14 residues. CDR1 LNHDA and CDR2 SQIVND come from the germline V gene (reference sequence). Trimming left V 5 bases short and J 1 base short, with 6 bases between. The CDR3 spells CASSVGSGANVLTF. In DNA, the CDR3 is TGTGCCAGTAGTGTGGGTTCTGGGGCCAACGTCCTGACTTTC. Together with reference TRBV19 and TRBJ2-6, the CDR3 gives the full variable domain: DGGITQSPKYLFRKEGQNVTLSCEQNLNHDAMYWYRQDPGQGLRLIYYSQIVNDFQKGDIAEGYSVSREKKESFPLTVTSAQKNPTAFYLCASSVGSGANVLTFGAGSRLTVL.

This clonotype has ten or more counts. The V call is TRBV6-2 or TRBV6-3, the J call TRBJ2-7, with D possibly matching TRBD1 (5 bases). The length of the CDR3 is 12 residues. Trimming removed 2 bases from V and 4 bases from J, with 6 bases in between. The germline V gene has CDR1 MNHEY and CDR2 SVGEGT. The CDR3, as DNA: TGTGCCAGCAGTTACCCAGGGTACGAGCAGTACTTC. Protein: CASSYPGYEQYF.

This clonotype has more than one count but fewer than ten. The rearrangement links TRBV7-2 to TRBJ2-4, with 8 bases that match TRBD1. V was clipped by 1 base and J by 0 bases; unmatched bases: 5. Germline lookup yields CDR1 SGHTA and CDR2 FQGNSA. The CDR3 spans 17 residues. The CDR3 here is CASSLVGTGRAKNIQYF. The CDR3 bases are TGTGCCAGCAGCTTAGTTGGGACAGGTAGAGCCAAAAACATTCAGTACTTC.

This clonotype was seen only a few times. This chain joins TRBV7-2 and TRBJ2-4; D ambiguous. The V end was cut by 5 bases, the J end by 8 bases, with 10 bases between. CDR3 length: 12 residues. Germline V gene lookup returns CDR1 SGHTA and CDR2 FQGNSA. The CDR3 DNA reads TGTGCCAGCAGCGTCCGGGCGGACATTCAGTACTTC. Amino acid sequence: CASSVRADIQYF.

This clonotype was seen repeatedly, ten times or more. The V call is TRBV27, the J call TRBJ1-5; weak D call: TRBD1 (6 bases). V lost 3 bases, J lost 6 bases, and 6 bases lay in between. This CDR3 has 12 residues. Germline-derived CDR1 and CDR2 are MNHEY and SMNVEV (reference sequence). The CDR3 reads CASSFRGQPQHF. The CDR3 nucleotides are TGTGCCAGCAGTTTCAGGGGTCAGCCCCAGCATTTT.

This clonotype was counted many times. The chain employs TRBV29-1 and TRBJ1-2; D gene uncertain. Trimming removed 0 bases from V and 0 bases from J, with 14 bases in between. Germline assignment: CDR1 SQVTM and CDR2 ANQGSEA. CDR3 length equals 16 residues. The CDR3 spells CSVEDREREPNYGYTF. CDR3 in DNA: TGCAGCGTTGAAGATAGAGAGCGGGAGCCTAACTATGGCTACACCTTC.

A few counts support this clonotype. This rearrangement joins TRBV6-2 or TRBV6-3 to TRBJ2-2, with D uncertain. Trimming removed 0 bases from V and 6 bases from J, with 11 bases in between. Germline loops: CDR1 MNHEY, CDR2 SVGEGT. The CDR3 has 15 amino acids. The CDR3 bases are TGTGCCAGCAGTTACTCGATGGTAGTACCCGGGGAGCTGTTTTTT. As protein: CASSYSMVVPGELFF.

This clonotype was counted many times. The chain carries TRBV7-2 and TRBJ2-5; unclear D gene. The CDR3 is made up of 13 amino acids. Trimming took off 4 bases at V and 3 bases at J, with 9 bases between the two ends. Germline V CDR1 and CDR2: SGHTA, FQGNSA. CDR3 protein: CASSYARKETQYF. The CDR3 coding sequence is TGTGCCAGCAGCTATGCACGTAAAGAGACCCAGTACTTC.

This clonotype has more than one count but fewer than ten. CDR3 sequence: CASSPRNFEADTQYF. CDR3 DNA sequence: TGTGCCAGCAGTCCCCGGAACTTCGAGGCAGATACGCAGTATTTT. J is TRBJ2-3 and V is TRBV27; no firm D call. Germline V gives CDR1 MNHEY, CDR2 SMNVEV (reference sequence). The CDR3 covers 15 residues. Trimming removed 5 bases at V and 4 bases at J, with 16 bases between.

This clonotype was detected only a few times. The chain combines TRBV6-4 with TRBJ2-6, with D perhaps TRBD2 (6 bases). V was pared by 5 bases and J by 4 bases, with 15 bases between. The germline gives CDR1 MRHNA, CDR2 SNTAGT. The CDR3 length is 16 residues. Written as DNA, the CDR3 is TGTGCCAGCAGTAAAACGGGGGTGATGGGGGCCAACGTCCTGACTTTC. Translated: CASSKTGVMGANVLTF.

DNA for the CDR3: TGTGCCAGCAGTCCGCCAGGGGACACCGGGGAGCTGTTTTTT. Amino acids: CASSPPGDTGELFF. V is TRBV12-3 or TRBV12-4 and J is TRBJ2-2, with a tentative D call TRBD1 (6 bases). V lost 5 bases and J 3 bases, leaving 10 bases between the germline ends. The CDR3 is made up of 14 amino acids.

This clonotype was observed at least ten times. The chain recombines TRBV7-3 with TRBJ2-5; D might be TRBD1 or TRBD2, each matching 5 bases. The germline V and J ends were trimmed by 4 bases and 1 base, with 13 bases remaining between them. CDR3 length: 15 residues. CDR1 SGHTA and CDR2 FQGTGA come from the germline V gene. CDR3 residues: CASSSVPGPQETQYF. CDR3 nucleotides: TGTGCCAGCAGCTCAGTCCCGGGGCCCCAAGAGACCCAGTACTTC.

This clonotype was seen a handful of times. The V and J genes are TRBV6-6 and TRBJ1-5; D uncertain. V was shortened by 6 bases and J by 0 bases, with 6 bases between the two germline ends. The germline gives CDR1 MNHNY, CDR2 SVGAGI (reference sequence). This CDR3 region has 13 residues. Written as DNA, the CDR3 is TGTGCCAGCAGGGCACTTAGCAATCAGCCCCAGCATTTT. The encoded protein is CASRALSNQPQHF.

The V and J genes are TRBV7-9 and TRBJ1-3, with D possibly being TRBD1 (6 bases). The CDR3 extends over 15 amino acids. Germline assignment: CDR1 SEHNR and CDR2 FQNEAQ (reference sequence). Trimming shortened V by 2 bases and J by 6 bases, and 14 bases separated the two germline ends. The CDR3 region is CASSLLGGAENTIYF. The CDR3, as DNA: TGTGCCAGCAGCTTATTGGGGGGCGCTGAAAACACCATATATTTT.

The J gene is TRBJ1-2, the V gene TRBV6-6; 11 bases agree with TRBD1. CDR3 size: 15 residues. Trimming cost V 4 bases and J 7 bases; bases outside gene matches: 8. Germline assignment: CDR1 MNHNY and CDR2 SVGAGI (reference sequence). In DNA, the CDR3 is TGTGCCAGCAGTTCCAGGACAGGGGGCCGGCGTGGCTACACCTTC. Its translation is CASSSRTGGRRGYTF.

This clonotype was detected a few times. The rearrangement links TRBV29-1 to TRBJ2-7; 8 bases are shared with TRBD2. This CDR3 contains 14 residues. Unmatched junction bases numbered 11, after V lost 5 bases and J lost 5 bases. Germline V gene data show CDR1 as SQVTM and CDR2 as ANQGSEA. In DNA, the CDR3 is TGCAGCGTTCACCGTGGCGGGAGGTCCCACGAGCAGTACTTC. This sequence encodes CSVHRGGRSHEQYF.

V usage is TRBV7-6 and J usage is TRBJ2-3, with 14 bases that match TRBD2. This CDR3 spans 17 amino acids. J gave up 1 base and V 6 bases, and 6 bases lay outside the gene matches. Per germline, CDR1 SGHVS and CDR2 FNYEAQ. Here the CDR3 reads CASSLGTSGGRTDTQYF. The CDR3 DNA is TGTGCCAGCAGTCTGGGGACTAGCGGGGGCCGCACAGATACGCAGTATTTT. Together with reference TRBV7-6 and TRBJ2-3, the CDR3 gives the full variable domain: GAGVSQSPRYKVTKRGQDVALRCDPISGHVSLYWYRQALGQGPEFLTYFNYEAQQDKSGLPNDRFSAERPEGSISTLTIQRTEQRDSAMYRCASSLGTSGGRTDTQYFGPGTRLTVL.

This clonotype occurred a few times. The chain recombines TRBV21-1 with TRBJ2-7; the table names TRBD1, a call not compared with the DNA. TRBV21-1 is a pseudogene segment. There are 15 residues in the CDR3. The CDR3 DNA is TGTGCCAGCGGCCCCCCGGAACAGGGCTTCTACGAGCAGTACTTC. Residues: CASGPPEQGFYEQYF.

The J gene is TRBJ2-3, the V gene TRBV9; 12 bases agree with TRBD2. The germline CDR1 and CDR2 sequences are SGDLS and YYNGEE. This CDR3 spans 16 amino acids. V lost 0 bases to trimming and J lost 6 bases; unmatched junction nucleotides: 5. CDR3: CASSVDPSGGEDTQYF. CDR3 sequence (DNA): TGTGCCAGCAGCGTAGACCCTAGCGGGGGGGAGGATACGCAGTATTTT.

This clonotype has ten or more counts. The rearrangement joins TRBV10-3 to TRBJ1-2, with D perhaps TRBD1 (5 bases). Trimming pared 7 bases from V and 8 bases from J, leaving 20 bases between. Germline V gene data show CDR1 as ENHRY and CDR2 as SYGVKD. The CDR3 runs to 14 residues. This CDR3 is CAITSDVGTYGYTF. The CDR3 nucleotides are TGTGCCATCACCTCCGACGTGGGGACTTACGGCTACACCTTC.

The gene calls are TRBV5-4 and TRBJ2-3; TRBD2 is a possible D gene (7 bases). The CDR3 loop spans 15 amino acids. Trimming took 5 bases from V and 2 from J, leaving 15 bases between them. Germline V lookup: CDR1 SGHNT, CDR2 YYREEE (reference sequence). CDR3 residues: CASSFYGGPTDTQYF. CDR3 DNA sequence: TGTGCCAGCAGTTTTTACGGGGGGCCCACAGATACGCAGTATTTT.

This clonotype came up a few times. V is TRBV19 and J is TRBJ1-5; D unclear. This CDR3 contains 13 residues. V lost 5 bases to trimming and J lost 5 bases, with 10 bases between them. The germline CDR1 and CDR2 sequences are LNHDA and SQIVND (reference sequence). In DNA form, the CDR3 reads TGTGCCAGTAGTCTTACAGTCTATCAGCCCCAGCATTTT. This sequence encodes CASSLTVYQPQHF.

This clonotype was seen many times. This chain's CDR3 is CASSYRLSGNYGYTF. The CDR3 region has the DNA TGTGCCAGCAGTTACCGGCTGTCTGGGAACTATGGCTACACCTTC. The rearrangement uses TRBV6-2 or TRBV6-3 and TRBJ1-2; no clear D gene. Trimming took 2 bases from V and 2 from J, leaving 12 bases between them. CDR1 and CDR2 from the germline V gene are MNHEY and SVGEGT. This CDR3 comprises 15 residues.

At least ten counts were recorded for this clonotype. The V and J genes are TRBV27 and TRBJ1-5; D not resolved. This CDR3 is built from 15 residues. Germline V CDR1 and CDR2: MNHEY, SMNVEV (reference sequence). Trimming pared 7 bases from V and 2 bases from J, leaving 15 bases between. CDR3 residues: CASNYDGSGNQPQHF. The CDR3 nucleotides read TGTGCCAGCAATTATGACGGCTCAGGCAATCAGCCCCAGCATTTT.

The V gene is TRBV19, the J gene TRBJ1-1; the D gene is possibly TRBD1 (5 bases). This CDR3 contains 15 residues. Trimming left V 4 bases short and J 0 bases short, with 12 bases between. Germline CDR1 LNHDA, CDR2 SQIVND (reference sequence). The CDR3 nucleotides read TGTGCCAGTAGTACGACAGTTTTCATGAACACTGAAGCTTTCTTT. Its translation is CASSTTVFMNTEAFF.

V gene TRBV6-2 or TRBV6-3 combines with J gene TRBJ2-7; a weak D match, TRBD1 (6 bases). Deletions cut 8 bases from V and 0 bases from J, with 20 bases between. This CDR3 contains 16 residues. Looked up from germline, CDR1 is MNHEY and CDR2 is SVGEGT. Here the CDR3 reads CASRQQGPLSSYEQYF. The CDR3 coding sequence is TGTGCCAGCCGCCAACAGGGTCCATTGAGCTCCTACGAGCAGTACTTC.

In this sample, this clonotype turned up a few times. V gene TRBV9 combines with J gene TRBJ1-1; TRBD1 might be the D (5 bases). Germline loops: CDR1 SGDLS, CDR2 YYNGEE. The ends were cut back, 4 bases at V and 2 bases at J, with 9 bases in the middle. The CDR3 totals 13 residues. CDR3 bases: TGTGCCAGCAGCTCAGGGATCAACACTGAAGCTTTCTTT. Residues: CASSSGINTEAFF.

This clonotype has a handful of counts. The chain is built from TRBV27 and TRBJ2-7; 7 positions match TRBD1. Unmatched junction bases numbered 12, after V lost 5 bases and J lost 5 bases. Germline lookup yields CDR1 MNHEY and CDR2 SMNVEV (reference sequence). The CDR3 spans 15 residues. Written as DNA, the CDR3 is TGTGCCAGCAGTCTCTCCTTAACAGGGGTTGACGAGCAGTACTTC. Its translation: CASSLSLTGVDEQYF.

The chain is built from TRBV6-2 or TRBV6-3 and TRBJ2-5; no reliable D call. This CDR3 is 12 amino acids long. CDR1 and CDR2 from the germline V gene are MNHEY and SVGEGT. Deletions cut 5 bases from V and 7 bases from J, with 11 bases between. CDR3 sequence: CASSPSSVTQYF. The CDR3 nucleotides are TGTGCCAGCAGTCCCAGTTCCGTGACCCAGTACTTC.